Listed here are 28 T cell receptor beta chains from one sample, sequenced in a study of long-term antiretroviral therapy in people with HIV. With survey level as its setting, the immunoSEQ assay was v3.0. The method was immunoSEQ multiplex PCR; TCRdb's version includes in-frame clones alone and lacks a portion of them. The repertoire has approximately 28,000 clones, nearly 85% of them found once; the top ten carry about 10%. The input for sequencing was unsorted PBMCs, taken 0.8 years before starting antiretroviral therapy. Receptor source: a man aged 18 to 30 with HIV.

The V and J genes are TRBV7-2 and TRBJ2-7; either TRBD1 or TRBD2 may fit D (5 bases each). CDR1 is SGHTA, CDR2 FQGNSA, per germline. CDR3 length: 13 residues. V lost 6 bases, J lost 5 bases, and 14 bases lay in between. The CDR3 DNA reads as TGTGCCAGCAGAATCACGAGGGACGACGAGCAGTACTTC. Translated: CASRITRDDEQYF.

The gene calls are TRBV19 and TRBJ1-2, with D tentatively TRBD1 (5 bases). This CDR3 region has 13 residues. The V and J ends lost 2 bases and 5 bases respectively, with 9 bases between them. CDR1 and CDR2 (germline): LNHDA, SQIVND (reference sequence). CDR3 coding DNA: TGTGCCAGTAGTATAACGCGGGGGTATGGCTACACCTTC. Protein: CASSITRGYGYTF.

The chain recombines TRBV2 with TRBJ2-3, with D uncertain. Trimming left V 8 bases short and J 3 bases short, with 9 bases between. Germline assignment: CDR1 SNHLY and CDR2 FYNNEI. The CDR3 covers 12 residues. CDR3 loop: CASVSYTDTQYF. CDR3 nucleotides: TGTGCCAGCGTAAGTTATACAGATACGCAGTATTTT.

This chain uses TRBV29-1 with TRBJ2-7, with D tentatively TRBD1 or TRBD2 (6 bases each). Germline loops: CDR1 SQVTM, CDR2 ANQGSEA. V was shortened by 5 bases and J by 5 bases, with 16 bases between the two germline ends. The CDR3 contains 13 residues. This CDR3 reads CSVLRDTADEQYF. The CDR3 DNA reads as TGCAGCGTTCTGCGGGACACCGCCGACGAGCAGTACTTC.

This chain links TRBV5-1 with TRBJ2-3, with D possibly being TRBD1 or TRBD2 (5 bases each). From germline, CDR1 is SGHRS and CDR2 YFSETQ. The CDR3 spans 15 residues. The germline V and J ends were trimmed by 0 bases and 1 base, with 9 bases remaining between them. DNA for the CDR3: TGCGCCAGCAGCTTGGGAGGGACGCGCACAGATACGCAGTATTTT. This encodes CASSLGGTRTDTQYF.

This clone was seen only once. In DNA, the CDR3 is TGTGCCAGCAGTGAAGAGGGAAGCACAGATACGCAGTATTTT. Translating gives CASSEEGSTDTQYF. The V gene is TRBV6-4, the J gene TRBJ2-3; possibly TRBD2 for D (5 bases). This CDR3 comprises 14 residues. The germline V gene has CDR1 MRHNA and CDR2 SNTAGT. Trimming shortened V by 3 bases and J by 0 bases, and 7 bases separated the two germline ends.

This chain links TRBV9 with TRBJ1-1; a weak D match, TRBD1 (5 bases). V was shortened by 0 bases and J by 0 bases, with 6 bases between the two germline ends. Germline CDR1 and CDR2: SGDLS and YYNGEE. The length of the CDR3 is 14 residues. The CDR3 protein is CASSVGGVNTEAFF. The CDR3 region has the DNA TGTGCCAGCAGCGTAGGGGGGGTGAACACTGAAGCTTTCTTT.

This chain joins TRBV4-2 and TRBJ1-5, with D possibly matching TRBD1 (6 bases). The germline gives CDR1 LGHNA, CDR2 YNFKEQ. This CDR3 comprises 17 residues. The V end was cut by 0 bases, the J end by 0 bases, with 12 bases between. CDR3: CASSQDWTVYSNQPQHF. CDR3 coding DNA: TGTGCCAGCAGCCAAGATTGGACAGTCTATAGCAATCAGCCCCAGCATTTT.

The chain employs TRBV2 and TRBJ2-1; D might be TRBD2 (7 bases). V dropped 4 bases and J dropped 5 bases, with 27 bases sitting between them. This CDR3 has 19 residues. Germline V CDR1 and CDR2: SNHLY, FYNNEI. The CDR3 loop reads CASSGGGVIRPLDDNEQFF. In nucleotides, the CDR3 is TGTGCCAGCAGTGGAGGGGGGGTGATACGCCCATTGGATGACAATGAGCAGTTCTTC. The full variable domain, completed using reference TRBV2 and TRBJ2-1, is EPEVTQTPSHQVTQMGQEVILRCVPISNHLYFYWYRQILGQKVEFLVSFYNNEISEKSEIFDDQFSVERPDGSNFTLKIRSTKLEDSAMYFCASSGGGVIRPLDDNEQFFGPGTRLTVL.

This clone has a single count. The rearrangement links TRBV10-3 to TRBJ1-2, with 8 bases lining up with TRBD1. The CDR3 consists of 15 residues. In germline, CDR1 is ENHRY, CDR2 SYGVKD. V was clipped by 1 base and J by 2 bases; unmatched bases: 3. The CDR3 region is CAISEYRTGNYGYTF. In DNA form, the CDR3 reads TGTGCCATCAGTGAGTACCGGACAGGGAACTATGGCTACACCTTC.

CDR3 sequence (DNA): TGCGCCAGCAGCGTAGACAGTAACACAGATACGCAGTATTTT. Amino acids: CASSVDSNTDTQYF. This chain links TRBV5-1 with TRBJ2-3; D is perhaps TRBD1 (5 bases). This CDR3 is 14 amino acids long. Per the germline V gene, CDR1 is SGHRS and CDR2 is YFSETQ. V shed 4 bases and J shed 2 bases, with 11 bases lying between them.

The V and J genes are TRBV30 and TRBJ1-2; D gene unclear. CDR1 is GTSNPN and CDR2 is SVGIG in the germline V gene (reference sequence). Trimming took off 3 bases at V and 13 bases at J, with 15 bases between the two ends. This CDR3 spans 11 amino acids. The CDR3 coding sequence is TGTGCCTGGAGAAGTTCGGATTGGGTCACCTTC. As protein: CAWRSSDWVTF. Using reference TRBV30 and TRBJ1-2 for the parts outside the CDR3, the full variable domain is SQTIHQWPATLVQPVGSPLSLECTVEGTSNPNLYWYRQAAGRGLQLLFYSVGIGQISSEVPQNLSASRPQDRQFILSSKKLLLSDSGFYLCAWRSSDWVTFGSGTRLTVV.

This rearrangement joins TRBV28 to TRBJ1-5; D may be TRBD1 (5 bases). V lost 2 bases and J 6 bases, leaving 5 bases between the germline ends. Per germline, CDR1 MDHEN and CDR2 SYDVKM. The CDR3 extends over 12 amino acids. The CDR3 DNA follows: TGTGCCAGCAGTTTAAGGGGTCAGCCCCAGCATTTT. Translated: CASSLRGQPQHF.

This chain links TRBV28 with TRBJ1-2, with 8 bases fitting TRBD1. CDR1 MDHEN and CDR2 SYDVKM come from the germline V gene. With 6 bases clipped from V and 11 bases from J, the junction kept 8 bases outside the gene matches. This CDR3 has 12 residues. CDR3 nucleotide sequence: TGTGCCAGCAGCAAGACCGACAGGGGTTACACCTTC. Its translation is CASSKTDRGYTF.

The chain has TRBV2 and TRBJ2-5; D tentatively reads TRBD1 or TRBD2 (6 bases each). Deletions cut 1 base from V and 4 bases from J, with 16 bases between. The CDR3 extends over 16 amino acids. Per germline, CDR1 SNHLY and CDR2 FYNNEI. The CDR3 spells CASSEGGGTGAETQYF. The CDR3 DNA reads TGTGCCAGCAGTGAAGGGGGAGGAACGGGGGCAGAGACCCAGTACTTC.

The sample holds one count of this clone. The J gene is TRBJ2-7, the V gene TRBV6-1; 8 positions agree with TRBD1. CDR1 is MNHNS and CDR2 is SASEGT in the germline V gene. V lost 1 base and J lost 3; bases outside the gene matches: 8. The CDR3 sequence is 16 residues long. The CDR3 sequence: CASSEGTGTGGYEQYF. Written as DNA, the CDR3 is TGTGCCAGCAGTGAAGGGACCGGGACAGGAGGCTACGAGCAGTACTTC.

This chain links TRBV14 with TRBJ2-7; 7 nucleotides line up with TRBD1. Unmatched junction bases numbered 2, after V lost 1 base and J lost 2 bases. CDR1 SGHDN and CDR2 FVKESK come from the germline V gene. CDR3 length: 14 residues. As DNA, the CDR3 is TGTGCCAGCAGCCAAGGGCAGGGGGCCTACGAGCAGTACTTC. It yields the protein CASSQGQGAYEQYF.

This rearrangement joins TRBV27 to TRBJ2-7; 12 nucleotides match TRBD2. CDR1 MNHEY and CDR2 SMNVEV come from the germline V gene (reference sequence). The CDR3 length is 14 residues. The ends lost 8 bases at V and 7 bases at J; junction bases unmatched: 9. CDR3 nucleotide sequence: TGTGCCAGCGGGCGACTAGCGGGAGAAGGGGAGCAGTACTTC. Its protein is CASGRLAGEGEQYF.

The rearrangement links TRBV6-1 to TRBJ1-5; 10 bases match TRBD1. Germline CDR1 MNHNS, CDR2 SASEGT. V lost 10 bases to trimming and J lost 7 bases; unmatched junction nucleotides: 4. This CDR3 comprises 12 residues. This chain's CDR3 is CAIDRGQQPQHF. The CDR3 nucleotides read TGTGCCATCGACAGGGGGCAACAGCCCCAGCATTTT.

The V gene is TRBV30, the J gene TRBJ2-7, with D unclear. Germline V gene data show CDR1 as GTSNPN and CDR2 as SVGIG (reference sequence). The length of the CDR3 is 13 residues. Trimming cost V 0 bases and J 5 bases, with 11 bases left between them. CDR3 loop: CAWSVQGKNEQYF. CDR3 nucleotide sequence: TGTGCCTGGAGTGTACAAGGGAAGAACGAGCAGTACTTC.

This chain connects TRBV2 to TRBJ1-2; D possibly corresponds to TRBD1 (5 bases). With 3 bases removed from V and 2 bases from J, the gap between germline ends came to 7 bases. Germline V gene data show CDR1 as SNHLY and CDR2 as FYNNEI. CDR3 length: 13 amino acids. CDR3 coding DNA: TGTGCCAGCAGTGAGCAGGGAAACTATGGCTACACCTTC. Its protein product is CASSEQGNYGYTF.

The genes are TRBV5-1 and TRBJ2-3, with D uncertain. CDR1 and CDR2 (germline): SGHRS, YFSETQ. V dropped 4 bases and J dropped 0 bases, with 6 bases sitting between them. CDR3 length: 13 residues. The DNA for the CDR3 is TGCGCCAGCAGCCCCCCGAGCACAGATACGCAGTATTTT. It translates to CASSPPSTDTQYF.

The chain recombines TRBV4-2 with TRBJ2-7; 13 positions match TRBD2. The CDR3 runs to 18 residues. V dropped 3 bases and J dropped 0; count of bases not matched to a gene: 8. The germline V gene encodes CDR1 LGHNA and CDR2 YNFKEQ. The CDR3 bases are TGTGCCAGCAGCCAGAAGACTAGCGGGGGGCAAAGCTCCTACGAGCAGTACTTC. Its protein is CASSQKTSGGQSSYEQYF.

The chain employs TRBV28 and TRBJ1-2; tentatively, D is TRBD1 (6 bases). The CDR3 runs 12 residues. Looked up from germline, CDR1 is MDHEN and CDR2 is SYDVKM. Trimming pared 6 bases from V and 7 bases from J, leaving 12 bases between. The CDR3 is CASRSGTTGYTF. The DNA of the CDR3 is TGTGCCAGCAGATCGGGGACAACTGGCTACACCTTC.

This clone was detected only a few times. The chain uses TRBV5-4 and TRBJ2-2, with D maybe TRBD1 (5 bases). The CDR3 extends over 14 amino acids. The germline V gene encodes CDR1 SGHNT and CDR2 YYREEE (reference sequence). With 3 bases removed from V and 5 bases from J, the gap between germline ends came to 11 bases. CDR3 amino acids: CASSSLSGTGELFF. In DNA form, the CDR3 reads TGTGCCAGCAGCTCACTTTCAGGGACCGGGGAGCTGTTTTTT.

The J gene is TRBJ2-7, the V gene TRBV7-9; 8 nucleotides match TRBD2. V trimming: 1 base; J trimming: 5 bases; junction bases outside the gene matches: 4. The CDR3 runs to 14 residues. Looked up from germline, CDR1 is SEHNR and CDR2 is FQNEAQ (reference sequence). CDR3 in amino acids: CASSLVGGADEQYF. CDR3 coding DNA: TGTGCCAGCAGCTTAGTCGGGGGGGCCGACGAGCAGTACTTC.

This rearrangement joins TRBV2 to TRBJ2-2, with D possibly matching TRBD1 (6 bases). This CDR3 region has 14 residues. Trimming removed 7 bases from V and 6 bases from J, with 15 bases in between. Germline lookup yields CDR1 SNHLY and CDR2 FYNNEI. DNA of the CDR3: TGTGCCAGCATGGGGGCGAATGTCGCCGGGGAGCTGTTTTTT. This sequence encodes CASMGANVAGELFF.

This chain's CDR3 is CASSLGTSRLSLGETQYF. In nucleotides, the CDR3 is TGTGCCAGCAGCTTAGGGACTAGCCGCCTATCTCTCGGGGAGACCCAGTACTTC. The chain uses TRBV11-2 and TRBJ2-5; 8 bases align to TRBD2. Germline trimming cut 1 base from V and 5 bases from J; bases unmatched to any gene: 15. The germline gives CDR1 SGHAT, CDR2 FQNNGV. The CDR3 loop spans 18 amino acids.